Given below is one TCR beta chain in context. These data belong to a study of blood T cell repertoires in COVID-19. Study-wide background: The study drew acute and convalescent COVID-19 samples from the United States, Italy and Spain. T cells, B-cell-depleted T cells, or PBMCs provided the cDNA or gDNA that served as material.

Germline loops: CDR1 LGHDT, CDR2 YNNKEL (reference sequence). V was pared by 2 bases and J by 0 bases, with 10 bases between. The CDR3 contains 15 residues. Authors' data handling: Estimation of nucleated cell counts relied on the amplification of reference gene primers. The method was immunoSEQ multiplex PCR; TCRdb's version includes in-frame clones alone and lacks a portion of them. From that table come the V and J calls and clone size; the DNA was used to work out D and trimming. Seen here are about 76,000 clones, 70% to 90% observed once, and the top ten hold about a tenth. Followed longitudinally, the Seattle patients had been enrolled during active infection.

What was sequenced was peripheral blood. This TCR came from a man in his 60s with COVID-19, enrolled during active disease. The chain uses TRBV3-1 (or the pseudogene TRBV3-2) and TRBJ2-5; D is unresolved. Here the CDR3 DNA reads TGTGCCAGCAGCCAACAATCACTCTACCAAGAGACCCAGTACTTC. The encoded protein is CASSQQSLYQETQYF.